These 14 T cell receptor beta chains were sequenced from one sample in a study of cytomegalovirus exposure and HLA in healthy donors. The study ran its PCR with 60 Vbeta and 13 Jbeta primers. The method was immunoSEQ multiplex PCR; TCRdb's version includes in-frame clones alone and lacks a portion of them. The sample has 95,000 to 110,000 clones; 9.5% to 13% are singletons. Sequencing used PBMCs. All receptors derive from a man in his forties or fifties in good health and CMV-seropositive.

This clone appeared a few times. The chain recombines TRBV28 with TRBJ1-5; 7 nucleotides match TRBD1. V gave up 7 bases and J gave up 0 bases; unmatched junction bases: 6. Germline CDR1 is MDHEN and CDR2 is SYDVKM. This CDR3 is 15 amino acids long. This CDR3 reads CASKLRGLSNQPQHF. The CDR3 nucleotides read TGTGCCAGCAAACTAAGGGGGCTTAGCAATCAGCCCCAGCATTTT.

This clone was seen more than once but under ten times. This chain joins TRBV30 and TRBJ2-2; no clear D gene. The CDR3 consists of 14 residues. CDR1 and CDR2 (germline): GTSNPN, SVGIG (reference sequence). V was pared by 0 bases and J by 0 bases, with 5 bases between. The CDR3 loop reads CAWSVLPNTGELFF. The CDR3 DNA is TGTGCCTGGAGTGTACTTCCGAACACCGGGGAGCTGTTTTTT.

V gene TRBV29-1 combines with J gene TRBJ2-7; no definite D call. The CDR3 is made up of 15 amino acids. CDR1 is SQVTM, CDR2 ANQGSEA, per germline. V was pared by 4 bases and J by 3 bases, with 19 bases between. This CDR3 reads CSVGAPAPLGYEQYF. The CDR3 DNA follows: TGCAGCGTTGGGGCCCCAGCCCCTTTGGGCTACGAGCAGTACTTC.

The chain joins TRBV18 to TRBJ2-7; 10 bases map to TRBD2. The germline CDR1 and CDR2 sequences are KGHSH and LQKENI. The CDR3 runs to 20 residues. J gave up 1 base and V 3 bases, and 18 bases lay outside the gene matches. The CDR3 sequence: CASSPSITLAGFPDSYEQYF. CDR3 coding DNA: TGTGCCAGCTCACCTAGTATTACACTAGCGGGGTTCCCCGATTCCTACGAGCAGTACTTC.

The rearrangement uses TRBV5-1 and TRBJ1-5; the D is unclear. The CDR3 extends over 13 amino acids. V was shortened by 0 bases and J by 6 bases, with 7 bases between the two germline ends. Germline CDR1 and CDR2: SGHRS and YFSETQ. CDR3: CASSLEGSQPQHF. The CDR3, as DNA: TGCGCCAGCAGCTTGGAAGGGAGTCAGCCCCAGCATTTT.

The V gene is TRBV18, the J gene TRBJ1-1; 12 nucleotides match TRBD1. The length of the CDR3 is 18 residues. The J segment lost 0 bases and the V segment lost 5 bases, leaving 10 bases of the junction unmatched. CDR1 KGHSH and CDR2 LQKENI come from the germline V gene. CDR3 loop: CASSNKGQGALLNTEAFF. CDR3 bases: TGTGCCAGCTCAAATAAGGGACAGGGGGCATTACTGAACACTGAAGCTTTCTTT.

This clone was picked up a small number of times. V and J are TRBV2 and TRBJ2-3, with D maybe TRBD1 (6 bases). The CDR3 is 15 residues long. Trimming cost V 1 base and J 2 bases, with 10 bases left between them. Per the germline V gene, CDR1 is SNHLY and CDR2 is FYNNEI. CDR3 in DNA: TGTGCCAGCAGTGAAGTGACAGGACCCACAGATACGCAGTATTTT. It translates to CASSEVTGPTDTQYF.

The chain employs TRBV7-9 and TRBJ2-7, with 9 nucleotides matching TRBD1. This CDR3 spans 13 amino acids. Trimming at V came to 1 base and at J to 6 bases, leaving 1 base not matched to a gene. Germline lookup yields CDR1 SEHNR and CDR2 FQNEAQ (reference sequence). The DNA for the CDR3 is TGTGCCAGCAGCTTAGGACAGGGGGGCGAGCAGTACTTC. Amino acids: CASSLGQGGEQYF.

This clone is categorized as medium-sized. The chain is built from TRBV6-4 and TRBJ1-1; D perhaps matches TRBD1 (6 bases). Trimming removed 6 bases at V and 6 bases at J, with 20 bases between. CDR3 length: 15 amino acids. Germline V CDR1 and CDR2: MRHNA, SNTAGT. The CDR3 bases are TGTGCCAGCAGACAGGGTGTGGATATGAGCGCTGAAGCTTTCTTT. This gives the protein CASRQGVDMSAEAFF.

This sequence joins TRBV4-1 and TRBJ1-1; TRBD1 is a possible D gene (6 bases). V lost 4 bases to trimming and J lost 7 bases, with 16 bases between them. Per the germline V gene, CDR1 is MGHRA and CDR2 is YSYEKL. CDR3 length equals 14 residues. In DNA, the CDR3 is TGCGCCAGCAGCCGATCCGGGACAAAAGATGAAGCTTTCTTT. Amino acids: CASSRSGTKDEAFF.

This clone was counted between two and nine times. The V and J genes are TRBV5-1 and TRBJ2-7; 8 bases agree with TRBD1. Germline CDR1 SGHRS, CDR2 YFSETQ. The J segment lost 0 bases and the V segment lost 5 bases, leaving 4 bases of the junction unmatched. CDR3 size: 14 residues. In DNA form, the CDR3 reads TGCGCCAGCAGTACAGGGGGAGGCTCCTACGAGCAGTACTTC. It is translated as CASSTGGGSYEQYF.

This sequence joins TRBV2 and TRBJ1-1; 9 bases agree with TRBD1. Germline V gene sequence: CDR1 SNHLY, CDR2 FYNNEI. V gave up 5 bases and J gave up 5 bases; unmatched junction bases: 6. CDR3 length: 14 amino acids. The CDR3: CASSYRGQGTEAFF. For the CDR3, the DNA is TGTGCCAGCAGTTACAGGGGGCAAGGGACTGAAGCTTTCTTT.

This clone came up a few times. The rearrangement uses TRBV6-1 and TRBJ1-4; 7 bases map to TRBD1. With 6 bases clipped from V and 8 bases from J, the junction kept 12 bases outside the gene matches. The germline V gene has CDR1 MNHNS and CDR2 SASEGT. The CDR3 has 15 residues. The CDR3 DNA reads as TGTGCCAGCAGAGGACAGGCTACGATACAAGAAAAACTGTTTTTT. Translating it yields CASRGQATIQEKLFF.

This clone occurred a few times. The chain links TRBV7-9 to TRBJ2-1, with 8 nucleotides matching TRBD1. The CDR3 extends over 16 amino acids. V lost 6 bases and J lost 2; bases outside the gene matches: 9. Germline V gene sequence: CDR1 SEHNR, CDR2 FQNEAQ (reference sequence). The chain's CDR3 is CASRRRQGAPYNEQFF. The CDR3 DNA reads as TGTGCCAGCAGGCGACGGCAGGGGGCACCCTACAATGAGCAGTTCTTC.